These T cell receptor beta chains were read from a single sample in a study of OX40 agonist ivuxolimab in advanced cancers. Clones were read by immunoSEQ multiplex PCR, and TCRdb kept only the in-frame ones, dropping some. The sample consists of about 70,000 clones, roughly 91% of them appearing once. Sequencing used CD4+ or CD8+ T cells sorted from blood, obtained in a trial of the OX40 agonist ivuxolimab. These receptors all come from an adult with an advanced solid tumor such as melanoma, head and neck, liver or kidney cancer. The CDR3 runs from the conserved cysteine through the conserved F or W. A D gene is named only where the DNA matches it firmly. Expanded clones are given a class, and other clones once, few, many or no size at all.

cdr3_nt: TGCGCCAGCAGCTTCAAGTCGAACTATGGCTACACCTTC; cdr3_aa: CASSFKSNYGYTF; j_call: TRBJ1-2; v_call: TRBV4-1; clone_size: NA; d_call: NA
cdr3_nt: TGTGCCAGCACTCCTCCTAGCGGGAGCTCGGACGAGCAGTACTTC; cdr3_aa: CASTPPSGSSDEQYF; j_call: TRBJ2-7; v_call: TRBV6-1; clone_size: NA; d_call: TRBD2
cdr3_nt: TGTGCCAGCAGCGCCGGACAGGGGATGAACACTGAAGCTTTCTTT; cdr3_aa: CASSAGQGMNTEAFF; j_call: TRBJ1-1; v_call: TRBV9; clone_size: NA; d_call: TRBD1
cdr3_nt: TGTGCCAGCAGCCTCGGACAAGATACCTACGAGCAGTACTTC; cdr3_aa: CASSLGQDTYEQYF; j_call: TRBJ2-7; v_call: TRBV6-5; clone_size: NA; d_call: NA
cdr3_nt: TGCGCCAGCAGCCAAGATGTGGAGGGATTAGGCTACAATGAGCAGTTCTTC; cdr3_aa: CASSQDVEGLGYNEQFF; j_call: TRBJ2-1; v_call: TRBV4-1; clone_size: NA; d_call: NA
cdr3_nt: TGTGCCAGCCTGGGGATATTTGGTTCTGGGGCCAACGTCCTGACTTTC; cdr3_aa: CASLGIFGSGANVLTF; j_call: TRBJ2-6; v_call: TRBV27; clone_size: once; d_call: NA
cdr3_nt: TGTGCCACCAGCAGTAGAACAGGGGGCGCCTACAATGAGCAGTTCTTC; cdr3_aa: CATSSRTGGAYNEQFF; j_call: TRBJ2-1; v_call: TRBV15; clone_size: NA; d_call: TRBD1
cdr3_nt: TGCGCCAGCAGCTCGCTAGCGGGGGCCTACAATGAGCAGTTCTTC; cdr3_aa: CASSSLAGAYNEQFF; j_call: TRBJ2-1; v_call: TRBV5-1; clone_size: NA; d_call: TRBD2
cdr3_nt: TGTGCCAGCAGCTTAGGCAGACAGCTTCGCTCTGGAAACACCATATATTTT; cdr3_aa: CASSLGRQLRSGNTIYF; j_call: TRBJ1-3; v_call: TRBV11-2; clone_size: once; d_call: NA
cdr3_nt: TGTGCCAGCAGTCTTCTCCGGGCAGCTGGAAACACCATATATTTT; cdr3_aa: CASSLLRAAGNTIYF; j_call: TRBJ1-3; v_call: TRBV2; clone_size: NA; d_call: NA
cdr3_nt: TGTGCCAGCAGTTATTATCCAGGGGGCTACGAGCAGTACTTC; cdr3_aa: CASSYYPGGYEQYF; j_call: TRBJ2-7; v_call: TRBV27; clone_size: NA; d_call: TRBD1
cdr3_nt: TGTGCCAGCAGCCCTCCGCGAGAACCAAACATTCAGTACTTC; cdr3_aa: CASSPPREPNIQYF; j_call: TRBJ2-4; v_call: TRBV7-9; clone_size: NA; d_call: NA
cdr3_nt: TGTGCCAGCAGCTTAAGGGCGGGAGGGCCCACAGATACGCAGTATTTT; cdr3_aa: CASSLRAGGPTDTQYF; j_call: TRBJ2-3; v_call: TRBV7-9; clone_size: once; d_call: TRBD2
cdr3_nt: TGTGCCAGCAGCGGAGTAGCGGGAGGGCCCTATGAGCAGTTCTTC; cdr3_aa: CASSGVAGGPYEQFF; j_call: TRBJ2-1; v_call: TRBV9; clone_size: once; d_call: TRBD2
cdr3_nt: TGTGCCAGCAGCCAATGGGACTTCCAAGAGACCCAGTACTTC; cdr3_aa: CASSQWDFQETQYF; j_call: TRBJ2-5; v_call: TRBV4-2; clone_size: NA; d_call: NA
cdr3_nt: TGCGCCAGCAGCCAAGGGGCCTTCTACGAGCAGTACTTC; cdr3_aa: CASSQGAFYEQYF; j_call: TRBJ2-7; v_call: TRBV4-1; clone_size: NA; d_call: NA
cdr3_nt: TGTGCCAGCAGCCTCGTGGGTCTAGCTCTAGATTACGAGCAGTACTTC; cdr3_aa: CASSLVGLALDYEQYF; j_call: TRBJ2-7; v_call: TRBV28; clone_size: NA; d_call: NA
cdr3_nt: TGTGCCAGCAGTTTGGAAGACTACGAGCAGTACTTC; cdr3_aa: CASSLEDYEQYF; j_call: TRBJ2-7; v_call: TRBV28; clone_size: NA; d_call: NA
cdr3_nt: TGTGCCAGTAGTATGGCATCGACAGCCTACAATGAGCAGTTCTTC; cdr3_aa: CASSMASTAYNEQFF; j_call: TRBJ2-1; v_call: TRBV19; clone_size: NA; d_call: NA
cdr3_nt: TGTGCCAGCCCAGAATGGGAGGCGGAAACAGATACGCAGTATTTT; cdr3_aa: CASPEWEAETDTQYF; j_call: TRBJ2-3; v_call: TRBV9; clone_size: NA; d_call: NA
cdr3_nt: TGCGCCAGCAGCCAGGGACTAGCGACCCTCGAGCAGTACTTC; cdr3_aa: CASSQGLATLEQYF; j_call: TRBJ2-7; v_call: TRBV4-1; clone_size: NA; d_call: TRBD2
cdr3_nt: TGTGCCAGCAGTTCCGGGACAGGGGTAAGCGAGCAGTACTTC; cdr3_aa: CASSSGTGVSEQYF; j_call: TRBJ2-7; v_call: TRBV27; clone_size: few; d_call: TRBD1
cdr3_nt: TGTGCCAGCAGCGCGCAGGGGGAAACAGATACGCAGTATTTT; cdr3_aa: CASSAQGETDTQYF; j_call: TRBJ2-3; v_call: TRBV9; clone_size: once; d_call: TRBD1
cdr3_nt: TGTGCCAGTAGTCGGGGCGACCACTCGGGCTCCTACAATGAGCAGTTCTTC; cdr3_aa: CASSRGDHSGSYNEQFF; j_call: TRBJ2-1; v_call: TRBV19; clone_size: NA; d_call: NA